This TCR beta chain comes out of a study of blood T cell repertoires in COVID-19. The CDR3 sequence is 13 residues long. From germline, CDR1 is SNHLY and CDR2 FYNNEI. Trimming took 5 bases from V and 4 from J, leaving 11 bases between them. Repertoires were generated with immunoSEQ multiplex PCR, while TCRdb's copy carries only in-frame clones and drops some. The sample consists of roughly 160,000 clones, roughly 91% of them appearing once. This clonotype was obtained from a man between 18 and 29 years old with acute or convalescent COVID-19. The source material was peripheral blood. This chain uses TRBV2 with TRBJ1-1, with a weak D call TRBD1 (6 bases). Here the CDR3 reads CASSHRDLTEAFF. CDR3 bases: TGTGCCAGCAGTCACAGGGATCTCACTGAAGCTTTCTTT.